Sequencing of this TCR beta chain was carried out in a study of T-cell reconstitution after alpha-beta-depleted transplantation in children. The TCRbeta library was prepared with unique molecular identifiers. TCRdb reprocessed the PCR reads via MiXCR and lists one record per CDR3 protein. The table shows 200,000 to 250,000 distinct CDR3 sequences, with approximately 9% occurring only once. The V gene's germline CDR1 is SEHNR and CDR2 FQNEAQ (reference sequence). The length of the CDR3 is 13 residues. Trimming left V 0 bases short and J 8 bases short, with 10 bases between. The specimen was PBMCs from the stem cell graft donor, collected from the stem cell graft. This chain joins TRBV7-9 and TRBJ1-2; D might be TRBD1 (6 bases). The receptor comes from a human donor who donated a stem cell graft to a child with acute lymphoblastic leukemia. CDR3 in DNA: TGTGCCAGCAGCTTAGCGCAAGGGGGAGGCTACACCTTC. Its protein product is CASSLAQGGGYTF.